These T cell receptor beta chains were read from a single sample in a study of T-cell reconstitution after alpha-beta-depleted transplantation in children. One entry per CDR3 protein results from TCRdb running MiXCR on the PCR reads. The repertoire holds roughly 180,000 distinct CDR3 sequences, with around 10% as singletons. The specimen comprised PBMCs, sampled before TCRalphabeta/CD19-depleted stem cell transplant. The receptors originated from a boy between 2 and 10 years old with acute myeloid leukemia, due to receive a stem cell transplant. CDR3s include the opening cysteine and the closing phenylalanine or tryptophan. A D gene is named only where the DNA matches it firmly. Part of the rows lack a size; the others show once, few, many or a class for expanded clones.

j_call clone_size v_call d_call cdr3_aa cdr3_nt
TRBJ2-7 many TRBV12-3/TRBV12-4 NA CASSLQIKSYEQYF TGTGCCAGCAGTTTACAGATCAAGAGCTACGAGCAGTACTTC
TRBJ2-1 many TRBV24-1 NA CATEGPNNEQFF TGTGCCACCGAGGGTCCTAACAATGAGCAGTTCTTC
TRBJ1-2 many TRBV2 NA CASSEVPTAFYGYTF TGTGCCAGCAGTGAAGTTCCCACCGCCTTCTATGGCTACACCTTC
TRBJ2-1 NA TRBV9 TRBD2 CASSVGGGPNEQFF TGTGCCAGCAGCGTCGGGGGAGGGCCAAATGAGCAGTTCTTC
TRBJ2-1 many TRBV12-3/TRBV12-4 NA CASSDRQHHSDEQFF TGTGCCAGCAGTGACCGACAGCACCATAGCGATGAGCAGTTCTTC
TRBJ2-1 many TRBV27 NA CASSFWAEGEQFF TGTGCCAGCAGTTTTTGGGCAGAGGGTGAGCAGTTCTTC
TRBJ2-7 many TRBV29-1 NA CSVRLDQVGVYF TGCAGCGTGAGACTGGACCAGGTGGGGGTGTACTTC
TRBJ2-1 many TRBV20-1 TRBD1 CSALTGTNEQFF TGCAGTGCTTTGACAGGGACGAATGAGCAGTTCTTC
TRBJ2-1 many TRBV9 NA CASSVDPAGYNEQFF TGTGCCAGCAGCGTAGACCCAGCGGGCTACAATGAGCAGTTCTTC
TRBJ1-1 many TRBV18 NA CASSPSGTDTEAFF TGTGCCAGCTCACCTTCGGGTACGGACACTGAAGCTTTCTTT
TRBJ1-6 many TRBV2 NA CASRGGGLIHALHF TGTGCCAGCAGGGGGGGCGGATTAATTCATGCCCTCCACTTT
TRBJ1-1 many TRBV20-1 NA CSASRSGGTEAFF TGCAGTGCATCCCGATCGGGGGGTACTGAAGCTTTCTTT
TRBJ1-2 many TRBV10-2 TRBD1 CASSGGQDSNYGYTF TGCGCCAGCAGTGGGGGACAGGACTCTAACTATGGCTACACCTTC
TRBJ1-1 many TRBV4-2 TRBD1 CASSQEGTGSTFF TGTGCCAGCAGCCAAGAAGGGACAGGGTCAACTTTCTTT
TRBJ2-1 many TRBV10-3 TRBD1 CAITAGGNEQFF TGTGCCATCACGGCAGGGGGCAATGAGCAGTTCTTC
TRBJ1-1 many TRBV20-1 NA CSAGGSGRANTEAFF TGCAGTGCCGGTGGCTCAGGGCGGGCGAACACTGAAGCTTTCTTT
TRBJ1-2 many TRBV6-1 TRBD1 CASSEPGTGASGYTF TGTGCCAGCAGTGAACCCGGGACAGGGGCTTCTGGCTACACCTTC
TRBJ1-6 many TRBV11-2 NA CASSLERAGSGNSPLHF TGTGCCAGCAGCTTAGAGAGGGCAGGGAGCGGGAATTCACCCCTCCACTTT
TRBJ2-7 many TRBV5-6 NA CASSSGQGTYEQYF TGTGCCAGCAGCTCGGGTCAGGGTACCTACGAGCAGTACTTC
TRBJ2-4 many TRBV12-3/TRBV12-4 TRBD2 CASRGLAGENIQYF TGTGCCAGCAGGGGACTAGCGGGGGAAAACATTCAGTACTTC
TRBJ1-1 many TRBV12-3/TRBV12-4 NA CASSPGRSEAFF TGTGCCAGCAGCCCGGGTCGGTCTGAAGCTTTCTTT
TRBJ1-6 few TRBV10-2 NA CASSDGLNSPLHF TGCGCCAGCAGTGACGGCTTAAATTCACCCCTCCACTTT
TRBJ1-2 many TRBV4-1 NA CASSQVGVAYGYTF TGCGCCAGCAGCCAAGTCGGGGTTGCCTATGGCTACACCTTC
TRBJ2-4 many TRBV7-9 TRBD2 CASTSSGGGPPNF TGTGCCAGCACTTCTTCGGGCGGGGGGCCACCCAACTTC
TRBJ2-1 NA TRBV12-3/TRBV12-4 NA CASRTRVAVQFF TGTGCCAGCAGAACTCGAGTAGCCGTGCAGTTCTTC
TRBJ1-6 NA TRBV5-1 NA CASTSYGTYNSPLHF TGCGCCAGCACCTCTTACGGGACTTATAATTCACCCCTCCACTTT
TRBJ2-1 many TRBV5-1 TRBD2 CASSFSPPGTSGRTYNEQFF TGCGCCAGCAGCTTTTCCCCTCCAGGGACTAGCGGGAGGACCTACAATGAGCAGTTCTTC
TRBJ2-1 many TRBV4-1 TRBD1 CASSQDSQGAWNEQFF TGCGCCAGCAGCCAAGATAGTCAGGGGGCATGGAATGAGCAGTTCTTC
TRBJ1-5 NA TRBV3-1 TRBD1 CASSQAAWGTGVPQPQHF TGTGCCAGCAGCCAAGCCGCTTGGGGGACAGGGGTGCCTCAGCCCCAGCATTTT
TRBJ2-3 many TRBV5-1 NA CASSLERRSTDTQYF TGCGCCAGCAGCTTGGAGCGGAGGAGCACAGATACGCAGTATTTT
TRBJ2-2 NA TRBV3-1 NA CVSSPLGGNTGELFF TGTGTCAGCAGCCCCCTCGGGGGGAACACCGGGGAGCTGTTTTTT
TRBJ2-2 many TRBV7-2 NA CASSRGPYSAGELFF TGTGCCAGCAGCCGTGGGCCCTACTCCGCCGGGGAGCTGTTTTTT
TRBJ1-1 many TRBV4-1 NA CASSQAGGPTEAFF TGCGCCAGCAGCCAAGCGGGGGGGCCGACTGAAGCTTTCTTT
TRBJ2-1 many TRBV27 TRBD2 CASSGPASGGNNEQFF TGTGCCAGCAGTGGCCCCGCTAGCGGGGGAAACAATGAGCAGTTCTTC
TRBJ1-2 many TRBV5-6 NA CASSLQRFVYGYTF TGTGCCAGCAGCTTGCAACGGTTTGTCTATGGCTACACCTTC
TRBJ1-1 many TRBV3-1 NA CASSPAGAGTEAFF TGTGCCAGCAGCCCGGCCGGGGCTGGGACTGAAGCTTTCTTT
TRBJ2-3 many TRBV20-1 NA CSASLDGGTDTQYF TGCAGTGCTAGTTTGGACGGAGGCACAGATACGCAGTATTTT
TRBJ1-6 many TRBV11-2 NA CASSSGSRAGINSPLHF TGTGCCAGCAGCTCAGGAAGCCGGGCAGGGATTAATTCACCCCTCCACTTT
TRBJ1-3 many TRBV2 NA CASSSAGNTIYF TGTGCCAGCAGTTCAGCTGGAAACACCATATATTTT
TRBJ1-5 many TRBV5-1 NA CASSWDGSNQPQHF TGCGCCAGCAGCTGGGACGGGAGCAATCAGCCCCAGCATTTT
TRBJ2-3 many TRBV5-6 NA CASTLGPPEGTDTQYF TGTGCCAGCACCCTGGGTCCCCCGGAGGGCACAGATACGCAGTATTTT
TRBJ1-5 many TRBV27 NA CASSLSYEQPQHF TGTGCCAGCAGTTTGAGTTATGAACAGCCCCAGCATTTT
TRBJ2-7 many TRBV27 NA CASSWSTSYEQYF TGTGCCAGCAGTTGGTCTACTAGCTACGAGCAGTACTTC
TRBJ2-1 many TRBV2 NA CASRRDSSVAPSSYNEQFF TGTGCCAGCAGACGGGATAGCTCGGTCGCACCGAGCTCCTACAATGAGCAGTTCTTC
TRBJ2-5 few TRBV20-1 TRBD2 CSASSGREETQYF TGCAGTGCATCTAGCGGGAGGGAAGAGACCCAGTACTTC
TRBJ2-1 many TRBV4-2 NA CASSQDPTGYNEQFF TGTGCCAGCAGCCAAGACCCTACAGGGTATAATGAGCAGTTCTTC
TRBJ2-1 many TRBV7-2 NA CASTRTGEQFF TGTGCCAGCACTCGGACGGGTGAGCAGTTCTTC